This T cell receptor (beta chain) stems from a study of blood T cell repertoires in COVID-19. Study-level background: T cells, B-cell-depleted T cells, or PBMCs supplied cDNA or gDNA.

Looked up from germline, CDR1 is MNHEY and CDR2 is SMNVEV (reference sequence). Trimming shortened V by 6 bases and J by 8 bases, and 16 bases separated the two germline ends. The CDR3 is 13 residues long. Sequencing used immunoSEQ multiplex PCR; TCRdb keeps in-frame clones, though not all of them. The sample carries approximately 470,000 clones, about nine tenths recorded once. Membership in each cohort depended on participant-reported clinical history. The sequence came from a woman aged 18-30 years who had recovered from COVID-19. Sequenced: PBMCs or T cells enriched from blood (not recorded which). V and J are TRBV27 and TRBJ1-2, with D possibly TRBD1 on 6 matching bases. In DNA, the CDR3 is TGTGCCAGCAGAGATACAGGGTTAGGGGGCTACACCTTC. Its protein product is CASRDTGLGGYTF.